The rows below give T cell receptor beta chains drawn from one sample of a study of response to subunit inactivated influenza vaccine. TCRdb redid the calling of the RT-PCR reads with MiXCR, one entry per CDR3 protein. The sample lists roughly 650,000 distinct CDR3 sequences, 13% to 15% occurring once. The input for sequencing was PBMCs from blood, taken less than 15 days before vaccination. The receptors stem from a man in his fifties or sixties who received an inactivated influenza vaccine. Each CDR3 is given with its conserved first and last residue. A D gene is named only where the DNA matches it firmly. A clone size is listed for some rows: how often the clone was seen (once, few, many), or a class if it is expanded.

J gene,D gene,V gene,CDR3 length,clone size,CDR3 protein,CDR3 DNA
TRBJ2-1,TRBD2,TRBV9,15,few,CASSVGRGTYNEQFF,TGTGCCAGCAGCGTAGGGCGGGGGACTTACAATGAGCAGTTCTTC
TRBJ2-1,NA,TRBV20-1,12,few,CSARETMNEQFF,TGCAGTGCTAGAGAAACGATGAATGAGCAGTTCTTC
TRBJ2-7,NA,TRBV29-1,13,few,CSVQYGAPGEQYF,TGCAGCGTTCAGTATGGGGCCCCTGGTGAGCAGTACTTC
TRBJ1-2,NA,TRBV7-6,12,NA,CASSSRSSGYTF,TGTGCCAGCAGCTCTCGTAGCTCTGGCTACACCTTC
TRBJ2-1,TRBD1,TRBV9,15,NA,CASSVAGGGTNEQFF,TGTGCCAGCAGCGTTGCAGGGGGTGGTACCAATGAGCAGTTCTTC
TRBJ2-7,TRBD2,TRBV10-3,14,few,CAMSLSGSSHEQYF,TGTGCCATGAGCCTTAGCGGGAGCTCCCACGAGCAGTACTTC
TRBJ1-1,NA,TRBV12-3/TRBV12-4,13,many,CASSLLENTEAFF,TGTGCCAGCAGTTTGTTGGAGAACACTGAAGCTTTCTTT
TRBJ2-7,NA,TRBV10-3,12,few,CAISESNGMQYF,TGTGCCATCAGTGAGTCGAATGGGATGCAGTACTTC
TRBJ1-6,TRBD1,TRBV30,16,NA,CAWSEQGHSYNSPLHF,TGTGCCTGGAGTGAACAGGGGCACTCCTATAATTCACCCCTCCACTTT
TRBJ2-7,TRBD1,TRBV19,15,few,CASRFAGTGYHEQYF,TGTGCCAGTAGATTCGCCGGGACAGGATACCACGAGCAGTACTTC
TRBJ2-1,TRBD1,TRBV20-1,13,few,CSARTGGQARQFF,TGCAGTGCTAGGACAGGGGGGCAGGCCCGACAGTTCTTC
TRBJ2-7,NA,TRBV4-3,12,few,CASSQDRSEQYF,TGCGCCAGCAGCCAAGACAGAAGTGAGCAGTACTTC
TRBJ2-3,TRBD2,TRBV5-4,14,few,CASSGGRAIDTQYF,TGTGCCAGCAGTGGCGGGAGGGCCATAGATACGCAGTATTTT
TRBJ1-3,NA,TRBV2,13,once,CASSAGTGNTIYF,TGTGCCAGCAGTGCTGGGACTGGAAACACCATATATTTT
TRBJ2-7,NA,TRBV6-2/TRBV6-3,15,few,CASSYLGQIFYEQYF,TGTGCCAGCAGTTACCTCGGACAGATATTTTACGAGCAGTACTTC